This record looks at one TCR beta chain sequence and its context. MiXCR, run by TCRdb on the 5' RACE reads, gives a single entry per CDR3 protein. The sample has roughly 61,000 distinct CDR3 sequences; about 10% are singletons. The data are from a study of early T cells in non-severe SARS-CoV-2 infection. Trimming took 6 bases from V and 4 from J; bases not matched to a gene: 15. The V gene's germline CDR1 is DFQATT and CDR2 SNEGSKA (reference sequence). CDR3 length equals 15 residues. This receptor was identified in an adult who was a healthcare worker with PCR-confirmed SARS-CoV-2 infection or an uninfected control (not recorded which). The J gene is TRBJ2-7, the V gene TRBV20-1, with 7 bases matching TRBD1. The specimen sequenced was whole blood. The CDR3 sequence: CSAQKATGSNYEQYF. As DNA, the CDR3 is TGCAGTGCCCAAAAGGCGACAGGGAGTAATTACGAGCAGTACTTC.